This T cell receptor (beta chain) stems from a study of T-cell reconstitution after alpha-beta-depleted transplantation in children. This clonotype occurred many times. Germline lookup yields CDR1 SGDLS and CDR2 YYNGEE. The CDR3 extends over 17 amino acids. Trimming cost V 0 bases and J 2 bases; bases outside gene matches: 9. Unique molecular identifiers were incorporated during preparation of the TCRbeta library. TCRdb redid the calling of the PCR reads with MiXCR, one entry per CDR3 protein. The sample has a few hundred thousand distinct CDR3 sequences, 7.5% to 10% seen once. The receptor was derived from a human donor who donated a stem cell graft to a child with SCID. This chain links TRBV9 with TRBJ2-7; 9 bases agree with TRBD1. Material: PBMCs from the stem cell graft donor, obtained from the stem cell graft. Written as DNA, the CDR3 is TGTGCCAGCAGCGTAGGGGTTCGGGGGACAGGGACCTACGAGCAGTACTTC. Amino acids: CASSVGVRGTGTYEQYF.